This TCR beta chain is from a study of vaccination and CD4 T cells after COVID-19. A note on this clonotype: The antigen is undetermined. At one boundary the junction diverges from the germline segment, which might be a read error.

Oncomine TCR Beta short-read sequencing was applied to DNA from cultured CD4+ T cells. MiXCR, applied by TCRdb to the PCR reads, yields one record per CDR3 protein. The sample has 15,000 to 20,000 distinct CDR3 sequences, 45% to 60% seen once. Treatment denoted: roughly 11-day PBMC culture with coronavirus spike peptide pools or control peptides (ViraFEST assay). ViraFEST relied on peptide pools to expand antigen-specific T cells; the TCRs were sequenced afterward. Germline CDR1 and CDR2: MNHNS and SASEGT. The CDR3 length is 10 residues. The TCR sequence derives from a human donor who had recovered from COVID-19. The chain combines TRBV6-1 with TRBJ1-4; a possible D gene is TRBD1 (5 bases). The sequences come from CD4+ T cells from blood, cultured in vitro, collected after SARS-CoV-2 vaccination. The CDR3 spells CASSAGGLFF. The CDR3 DNA reads as TGTGCAAGCAGTGCCGGGGGACTGTTTTTT.